These 31 T cell receptor beta chains were all obtained from the same sample, sequenced in a study of CXCR3-negative and CXCR3-positive naive CD8 T cells. Whole-study results and caveats: Against CXCR3-negative naive cells, CXCR3-positive naive cells showed more hydrophobic TRB CDR3s.

Each TRB cDNA library was prepared by 5' RACE (with UMI labels). From its re-call of the 5' RACE reads, TCRdb lists each CDR3 protein once, without DNA. The sample holds around 110,000 distinct CDR3 sequences. Their antigen targets remain unknown. Sequencing was done on a sample of naive CXCR3+ CD8+ T cells from blood. Sample subset: CD45RO-CCR7+CD27+CD95- naive CD8+ T cells expressing CXCR3 (TNR3+). These TCRs come from a human donor in good health. Some clones in this sample may be carry-over from other donors' samples.

This chain joins TRBV6-6 and TRBJ2-5; the D call of TRBD1 rests on TCRdb alone, since no DNA is present to check it. The CDR3 consists of 17 residues. Germline V CDR1 and CDR2: MNHNY, SVGAGI (reference sequence). CDR3 region: CASSYPRDRALEETQYF.

This chain links TRBV29-1 with TRBJ2-3. Per germline, CDR1 SQVTM and CDR2 ANQGSEA. This CDR3 is built from 12 residues. The CDR3 sequence: CSVESTTDTQYF.

The rearrangement links TRBV10-3 to TRBJ1-5. The germline V gene has CDR1 ENHRY and CDR2 SYGVKD. The CDR3 is made up of 14 amino acids. CDR3 amino acids: CAISESLSNQPQHF.

V is TRBV19 and J is TRBJ2-7. This CDR3 comprises 13 residues. Germline lookup yields CDR1 LNHDA and CDR2 SQIVND (reference sequence). CDR3 residues: CASSIEGYGKQYF.

The chain recombines TRBV29-1 with TRBJ2-7; no DNA is available, so the TRBD2 call from TCRdb remains unchecked. The germline V gene encodes CDR1 SQVTM and CDR2 ANQGSEA. CDR3 length: 14 amino acids. The CDR3 loop reads CSVARTSGAYEQYF.

The chain is built from TRBV21-1 and TRBJ1-1; as DNA is missing, the TRBD1 call by TCRdb cannot be tested. TRBV21-1 is a pseudogene segment. The CDR3 length is 18 residues. The CDR3 region is CASSSQPRVQGTNTEAFF.

This chain connects TRBV6-2 or TRBV6-3 to TRBJ2-7; TCRdb lists TRBD1, though no DNA is available to test this call. The CDR3 consists of 14 residues. Germline V CDR1 and CDR2: MNHEY, SVGEGT. CDR3 region: CASSLPTGHYEQYF.

V gene TRBV20-1 combines with J gene TRBJ1-5; no DNA is available, so the TRBD1 call from TCRdb remains unchecked. CDR1 DFQATT and CDR2 SNEGSKA come from the germline V gene (reference sequence). The CDR3 totals 15 residues. The CDR3 region is CSAKPPDREGQPQHF.

The CDR3 region is CASSRTGGYEQYF. This chain links TRBV28 with TRBJ2-7; TCRdb returns TRBD1, unconfirmable since there is no DNA. Germline CDR1 and CDR2: MDHEN and SYDVKM. CDR3 length equals 13 residues.

This rearrangement joins TRBV4-3 to TRBJ2-7; TCRdb lists TRBD2, though no DNA is available to test this call. This CDR3 contains 13 residues. Germline V gene data show CDR1 as LGHNA and CDR2 as YSLEER. CDR3 sequence: CASSPRHGSEQYF.

The chain uses TRBV2 and TRBJ2-1; absent DNA, TCRdb's TRBD2 call cannot be checked. The germline V gene has CDR1 SNHLY and CDR2 FYNNEI. The CDR3 spans 15 residues. This CDR3 reads CASSDAAGVYNEQFF.

CDR3: CASSPRLKDEQYF. This chain links TRBV7-9 with TRBJ2-7; the D call of TRBD1 rests on TCRdb alone, since no DNA is present to check it. CDR1 is SEHNR, CDR2 FQNEAQ, per germline (reference sequence). The CDR3 has 13 amino acids.

This chain connects TRBV11-2 to TRBJ2-1; TCRdb reports TRBD1, a call that lacks DNA to check it against. The germline CDR1 and CDR2 sequences are SGHAT and FQNNGV. The CDR3 length is 12 residues. The CDR3 is CASSPLVFEQFF.

The chain joins TRBV6-2 or TRBV6-3 to TRBJ2-6; TCRdb gives TRBD1 as the D gene, but with no DNA this cannot be confirmed. CDR3 size: 16 residues. Germline CDR1 MNHEY, CDR2 SVGEGT. The CDR3 region is CATRRDENSGANVLTF.

The chain employs TRBV7-2 and TRBJ2-7; TCRdb designates TRBD2, a call that cannot be tested without DNA. The CDR3 loop spans 14 amino acids. Germline CDR1 SGHTA, CDR2 FQGNSA. The chain's CDR3 is CASSPPPGRREQYF. Drawing the rest from reference TRBV7-2 and TRBJ2-7, the complete variable domain is GAGVSQSPSNKVTEKGKDVELRCDPISGHTALYWYRQSLGQGLEFLIYFQGNSAPDKSGLPSDRFSAERTGGSVSTLTIQRTQQEDSAVYLCASSPPPGRREQYFGPGTRLTVT.

The chain joins TRBV27 to TRBJ2-7; the D gene TCRdb calls, TRBD1, cannot be checked with no DNA. CDR3 length: 14 amino acids. CDR1 and CDR2 (germline): MNHEY, SMNVEV (reference sequence). CDR3 sequence: CASSPTGTSYEQYF.

The V gene is TRBV7-6, the J gene TRBJ2-7; TCRdb gives TRBD1 as the D gene, but with no DNA this cannot be confirmed. The CDR3 length is 16 residues. From germline, CDR1 is SGHVS and CDR2 FNYEAQ. The CDR3 sequence: CASSPGWGSASYEQYF.

The chain couples TRBV12-5 to TRBJ1-4. CDR3 length: 14 residues. CDR1 is LGHNT, CDR2 FRNRAP, per germline. CDR3 protein: CASGGPQHSEKLFF.

The chain recombines TRBV7-7 with TRBJ2-1. Germline CDR1 reads SSHAT; CDR2 reads FNYEAQ (reference sequence). This CDR3 spans 15 amino acids. This CDR3 is CASSLLEGSNNEQFF.

The rearrangement joins TRBV29-1 to TRBJ2-5. The germline gives CDR1 SQVTM, CDR2 ANQGSEA. This CDR3 comprises 13 residues. CDR3 amino acids: CSVEITDQETQYF.

The chain combines TRBV29-1 with TRBJ1-1; the D call from TCRdb, TRBD1, cannot be confirmed without DNA. CDR3 length: 12 amino acids. Germline CDR1 SQVTM, CDR2 ANQGSEA. This CDR3 reads CSVRGVEDEAFF.

CDR3 region: CASRRTQYTPEAFF. The rearrangement uses TRBV6-5 and TRBJ1-1. Per the germline V gene, CDR1 is MNHEY and CDR2 is SVGAGI. The CDR3 is made up of 14 amino acids.

This rearrangement joins TRBV12-3 or TRBV12-4 to TRBJ2-7; absent DNA, TCRdb's TRBD1 call cannot be checked. The CDR3 is 15 residues long. CDR3 in amino acids: CASSSRQGATHEQYF.

This rearrangement joins TRBV27 to TRBJ2-1. Germline V gene sequence: CDR1 MNHEY, CDR2 SMNVEV (reference sequence). This CDR3 region has 13 residues. CDR3 sequence: CASSLAGYNEQFF.

The chain carries TRBV29-1 and TRBJ2-7; TCRdb outputs TRBD1, but without DNA this stays unchecked. Germline V gene lookup returns CDR1 SQVTM and CDR2 ANQGSEA. This CDR3 is built from 12 residues. The CDR3 loop reads CSVMTGAYEQYF.

V usage is TRBV28 and J usage is TRBJ2-7; with no DNA, the TCRdb D assignment of TRBD1 cannot be verified. The V gene's germline CDR1 is MDHEN and CDR2 SYDVKM. The CDR3 runs 16 residues. The CDR3 loop is CASSSTRRGRRDEQYF.

The genes are TRBV10-3 and TRBJ1-1; TCRdb reports TRBD1, a call that lacks DNA to check it against. There are 13 residues in the CDR3. Germline CDR1 reads ENHRY; CDR2 reads SYGVKD. The CDR3 here is CAIRGAGITEAFF.

The chain employs TRBV18 and TRBJ2-1; TCRdb names TRBD2, which stays unverified in the absence of DNA. The germline gives CDR1 KGHSH, CDR2 LQKENI. This CDR3 is 16 amino acids long. The CDR3 region is CASSPPASGGYNEQFF.

The chain is built from TRBV29-1 and TRBJ2-7. Germline assignment: CDR1 SQVTM and CDR2 ANQGSEA. This CDR3 is 12 amino acids long. This CDR3 reads CSVAQANYEQYF.

The chain is built from TRBV28 and TRBJ2-1; TCRdb's D call, TRBD2, is unchecked because there is no DNA. In germline, CDR1 is MDHEN, CDR2 SYDVKM. This CDR3 region has 14 residues. The CDR3 loop reads CASSRPREGNEQFF.

V gene TRBV7-8 combines with J gene TRBJ2-1; there is no DNA to check the TCRdb D call of TRBD2. The CDR3 sequence is 17 residues long. Germline CDR1 reads SGHVS; CDR2 reads FQNEAQ. The CDR3 here is CASSLGRLAGELTEQFF.